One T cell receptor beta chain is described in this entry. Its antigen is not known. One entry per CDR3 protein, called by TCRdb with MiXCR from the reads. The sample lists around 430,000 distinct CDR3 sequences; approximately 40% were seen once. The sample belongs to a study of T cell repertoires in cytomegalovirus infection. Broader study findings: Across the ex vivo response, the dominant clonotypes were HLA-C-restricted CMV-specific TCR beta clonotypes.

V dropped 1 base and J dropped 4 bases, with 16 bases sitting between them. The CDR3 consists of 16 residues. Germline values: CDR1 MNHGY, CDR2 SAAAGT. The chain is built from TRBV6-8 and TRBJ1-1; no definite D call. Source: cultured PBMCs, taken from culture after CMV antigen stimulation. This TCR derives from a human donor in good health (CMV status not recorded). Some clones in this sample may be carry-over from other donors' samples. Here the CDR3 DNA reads TGTGCCAGCAGTTACTTCCCCCGGCGGGTGGGCACTGAAGCTTTCTTT. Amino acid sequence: CASSYFPRRVGTEAFF.